The clone carrying this TCR beta chain showed up just a few times. Its antigen is unknown. This entry comes from a study of vaccination effects on CD4 cells after COVID-19. In the ViraFEST assay, antigen-specific CD4+ clonotypes were identified by expansion after peptide-pool stimulation. After less than twelve days in culture, the CD4+ T cells were isolated. Vaccine recipients had no previous SARS-CoV-2 infection; their nucleocapsid antibodies were negative. V lost 4 bases and J 1 base, leaving 10 bases between the germline ends. The germline V gene has CDR1 SEHNR and CDR2 FQNEAQ (reference sequence). This CDR3 is built from 14 residues. Only in-frame clones appear in the TCRdb table, and some are missing; sequencing was by immunoSEQ multiplex PCR. In the table there are roughly 30,000 clones, around 75% of which are singletons.

The receptor was derived from a human donor who received a COVID-19 vaccine. Sequenced material: CD4+ T cells from PBMCs cultured with SARS-CoV-2 spike peptides, taken before COVID-19 vaccination. V is TRBV7-9 and J is TRBJ1-1; D may be TRBD1 (6 bases). The DNA of the CDR3 is TGTGCCAGCAGCTCACAGGGTGGGAACACTGAAGCTTTCTTT. It encodes CASSSQGGNTEAFF.